This TCR beta chain was documented in a study of patients and donors after allogeneic stem cell transplantation. TCRdb itself ran the RT-PCR reads through MiXCR, one entry per CDR3 protein. Found here are about 19,000 distinct CDR3 sequences, roughly 4.5% of them singletons; the top ten hold 35% to 45%. CDR3 size: 14 residues. Germline CDR1 SGHNT, CDR2 YYREEE (reference sequence). Trimming removed 4 bases from V and 8 bases from J; junction bases left unmatched: 8. This TCR derives from a human donor who was either an allogeneic HSCT recipient or a stem cell or donor lymphocyte infusion donor (not recorded which). It is not recorded whose cells these are; they may come from a transplant donor. Source material: blood, either unsorted or a sorted T cell fraction (not recorded which). The V and J genes are TRBV5-4 and TRBJ1-2; 10 nucleotides agree with TRBD1. The CDR3 loop reads CASSLRDRGEGYTF. The CDR3 DNA follows: TGTGCCAGCAGCCTCCGGGACAGGGGTGAGGGCTACACCTTC. Variable domain in full (rest from reference TRBV5-4 and TRBJ1-2): ETGVTQSPTHLIKTRGQQVTLRCSSQSGHNTVSWYQQALGQGPQFIFQYYREEENGRGNFPPRFSGLQFPNYSSELNVNALELDDSALYLCASSLRDRGEGYTFGSGTRLTVV.